A selection of T cell receptor beta chains follows, all from one sample in a study of human T cells and chemical hapten exposure. TCRdb independently ran MiXCR on the RACE reads; one entry per CDR3 protein. The table has 80,000 to 100,000 distinct CDR3 sequences, 27% seen once. The source material was whole blood, sampled in connection with sensitization to the hapten diphenylcyclopropenone (DPC). The origin of the receptors is a man aged 35 to 55 with alopecia areata. Some clones in this sample may be carry-over from other donors' samples. The CDR3 runs from the conserved cysteine through the conserved F or W. The order of the fields is clone size, V gene, J gene, D gene, CDR3 DNA, CDR3 protein. A D gene is named only where the DNA matches it firmly. Not all rows give a size; the values are once, few, many and, for expanded clones, a class.

NA	TRBV9	TRBJ2-5	NA	TGTGCCAGCAGCGTAGAAGACTCCCTAGGTGTGACCCAGTACTTC	CASSVEDSLGVTQYF
NA	TRBV12-3/TRBV12-4	TRBJ2-1	TRBD1	TGTGCCAGCAGTCCAGGGGGAGAGTCCTACAATGAGCAGTTCTTC	CASSPGGESYNEQFF
few	TRBV11-2	TRBJ1-1	NA	TGTGCCAGCAGCTTATCCTCAGCAATCTACTTT	CASSLSSAIYF
NA	TRBV12-3/TRBV12-4	TRBJ1-5	NA	TGTGCCAGCAGTTTTTCACTGGGTTATAGCAATCAGCCCCAGCATTTT	CASSFSLGYSNQPQHF
once	TRBV9	TRBJ2-7	NA	TGTGCCAGCAGCGTAGGGGGAGGTTCGAGCTCCTACGAGCAGTACTTC	CASSVGGGSSSYEQYF
NA	TRBV11-1	TRBJ2-7	NA	TGTGCCAGCAGCTTAGACATCGAGCAGTACTTC	CASSLDIEQYF
few	TRBV9	TRBJ2-7	TRBD2	TGTGCCAGCAGCGCCGGGGGGGGTGGAGGGGTCGAGCAGTACTTC	CASSAGGGGGVEQYF
NA	TRBV7-2	TRBJ2-2	TRBD2	TGTGCCAGCAGTCGATCAGGACTAGCGGGAGCCGGGGAGCTGTTTTTT	CASSRSGLAGAGELFF
NA	TRBV5-5	TRBJ2-1	NA	TGTGCCAGCAGTTCGGGGGCGGGGGCCAGCAATGAGCAGTTCTTC	CASSSGAGASNEQFF
NA	TRBV10-3	TRBJ2-1	NA	TGTGCCATTACAGCAGAGGAAAGGGCTGAGCAGTTCTTC	CAITAEERAEQFF
few	TRBV20-1	TRBJ1-5	NA	TGCAGTGCGCCCCGGGACCCCAATCAGCCCCAGCATTTT	CSAPRDPNQPQHF
NA	TRBV12-3/TRBV12-4	TRBJ2-7	NA	TGTGCCAGCAGTTTAGATCGGGTCGAGCAGTACTTC	CASSLDRVEQYF
NA	TRBV15	TRBJ1-6	NA	TGTGCCACCAGCAGGCCACTCTCACCCCTCCACTTT	CATSRPLSPLHF
NA	TRBV25-1	TRBJ2-3	NA	TGTGCCAGCAGTGATCTCCTTAGCTACGATACGCAGTATTTT	CASSDLLSYDTQYF
NA	TRBV2	TRBJ2-4	NA	TGTGCCAGCAGTGCTGGACAAACATTAGCCAAAAACATTCAGTACTTC	CASSAGQTLAKNIQYF
NA	TRBV6-5	TRBJ1-1	NA	TGTGCCAGCAGAGACGGACGGCGGGGAACTGAAGCTTTCTTT	CASRDGRRGTEAFF
NA	TRBV2	TRBJ1-1	NA	TGTGCCAGCAGTGAACGAGGATATGGGACCCTGAACACTGAAGCTTTCTTT	CASSERGYGTLNTEAFF